This TCR beta chain was documented in a study of blood T cells in healthy people across ages. Primers used in a second PCR of roughly 6 to 11 cycles were a sample-barcoded 5' primer and a J-beta primer mix. TCRdb re-analysed the 5' RACE reads in MiXCR, keeping a single row per CDR3 protein. The sample lists 1.5 million to 2 million distinct CDR3 sequences; about 31% were seen once. The draw of peripheral blood yielded ten milliliters from each donor. The germline V and J ends were trimmed by 8 bases and 2 bases, with 15 bases remaining between them. Germline V gene data show CDR1 as DFQATT and CDR2 as SNEGSKA (reference sequence). The CDR3 consists of 13 residues.

The TCR was taken from a woman aged 30 to 39 in good health. The source material was blood. The chain employs TRBV20-1 and TRBJ1-1; D is uncertain. CDR3 nucleotide sequence: TGCAGTACTACCGGGCAGACCAACACTGAAGCTTTCTTT. This translates into CSTTGQTNTEAFF.